The entry below gives a single T cell receptor beta chain sequence along with its context. Its cognate antigen has yet to be identified. No base quality values were provided; no much bigger clone lies one nucleotide off. The study tested focal radiation therapy combined with CTLA-4 blockade (ipilimumab) in patients with chemo-refractory metastatic non-small-cell lung cancer. This record comes from a study of radiotherapy plus CTLA-4 blockade in lung cancer (dated by TCRdb to about 2018). For the study in its entirety: Objective responses occurred in more than 15% of enrolled patients, and around 29% achieved disease control.

Ends trimmed: V by 5 bases, J by 3 bases; bases unmatched to a gene: 7. The CDR1 and CDR2 encoded by the germline V gene are SGHTA and FQGNSA. Including cysteine and phenylalanine, the CDR3 has 14 amino acids. Of all the DNA, just the CDR3 is kept, 42 bases in frame from base 1. Receptor amplification or capture employed the immunoSEQ multiplex PCR assay. The table comes from immuneACCESS by way of TCRdb, which keeps in-frame sequences with V and J called. Part of the clones is missing from these tables; in studies checked, under half for an unresolved V gene and the rest for unknown reasons. This sample gives 30,000 or so clones in total; less than 75% of them show up just once. The ten largest clones represent roughly 5% of the sample. Results and caveats for the whole study, not just this receptor: After treatment with radiotherapy and ipilimumab, TCR clones that originated in tumors expanded in peripheral blood. Increased serum interferon-beta after radiation, together with early dynamic changes in blood T cell clones, were reported to be the strongest predictors of response.

The rearrangement combines TRBV7-2 with TRBJ2-7; the central 7 bases match TRBD2. The origin of this receptor is a human donor with non-small cell lung cancer whose response to radiotherapy plus ipilimumab could not be evaluated. The sample in question was peripheral blood, obtained from a patient treated with radiotherapy plus ipilimumab. The CDR3: CASSPNGLVYEQYF. At the DNA level, the sequence is TGTGCCAGCAGCCCCAACGGACTAGTCTACGAGCAGTACTTC.